This T cell receptor (beta chain) came from a study of blood T cells in healthy people across ages. Findings of the study overall: The long-lived group displayed more naive CD4+ cells, plus higher diversity, than the aged donors did.

Primed by a sample-barcoded 5' primer and a J-beta primer mix, a second PCR proceeded for 7 to 11 cycles. From the 5' RACE reads, TCRdb called clonotypes with MiXCR, one entry per CDR3 protein. This sample has 600,000 to 800,000 distinct CDR3 sequences, with over 40% found just once. Worth noting for this clonotype: Its cognate antigen is unknown.

The sample taken for sequencing was blood. This sequence originates from a woman aged 80 or over in good health.

The CDR3 spells CASSQGDLPDTQYF. For the CDR3, the DNA is TGTGCCAGCAGCCAAGGGGACCTGCCAGATACGCAGTATTTT. V is TRBV3-1 and J is TRBJ2-3; D possibly matches TRBD1 or TRBD2 (5 bases each). The CDR3 sequence is 14 residues long. CDR1 is LGHDT, CDR2 YNNKEL, per germline (reference sequence). Trimming took off 1 base at V and 4 bases at J, with 9 bases between the two ends.